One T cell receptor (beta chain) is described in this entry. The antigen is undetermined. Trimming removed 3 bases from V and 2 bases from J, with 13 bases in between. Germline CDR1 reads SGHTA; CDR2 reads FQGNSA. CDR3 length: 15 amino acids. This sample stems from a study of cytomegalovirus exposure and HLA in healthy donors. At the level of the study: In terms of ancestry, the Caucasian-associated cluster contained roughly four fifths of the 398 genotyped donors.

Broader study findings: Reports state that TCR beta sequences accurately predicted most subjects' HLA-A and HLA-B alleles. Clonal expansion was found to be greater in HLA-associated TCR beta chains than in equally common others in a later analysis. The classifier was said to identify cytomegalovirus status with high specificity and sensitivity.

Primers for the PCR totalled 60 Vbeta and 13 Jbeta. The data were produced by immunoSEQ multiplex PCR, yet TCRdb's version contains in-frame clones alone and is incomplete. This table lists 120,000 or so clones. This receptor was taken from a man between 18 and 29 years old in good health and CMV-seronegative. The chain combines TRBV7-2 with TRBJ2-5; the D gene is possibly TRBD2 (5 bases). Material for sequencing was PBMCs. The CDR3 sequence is CASSFGLMGQETQYF. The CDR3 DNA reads TGTGCCAGCAGCTTCGGACTCATGGGACAAGAGACCCAGTACTTC. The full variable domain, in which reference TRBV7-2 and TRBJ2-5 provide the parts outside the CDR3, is GAGVSQSPSNKVTEKGKDVELRCDPISGHTALYWYRQSLGQGLEFLIYFQGNSAPDKSGLPSDRFSAERTGGSVSTLTIQRTQQEDSAVYLCASSFGLMGQETQYFGPGTRLLVL.